The T cell receptor beta chain under discussion was sequenced for a study of blood T cells in healthy people across ages. Primed by a sample-barcoded 5' primer and a J-beta primer mix, a second PCR proceeded for 7 to 11 cycles. In TCRdb, the 5' RACE reads were re-called with MiXCR into one record per CDR3 protein. The sample lists about 1.4 million distinct CDR3 sequences, around 59% seen once, with under 8.5% in the top ten. Total RNA extracted from each sample amounted to at least 6 micrograms. Trimming removed 2 bases at V and 0 bases at J, with 11 bases between. Germline CDR1 reads SGHVS; CDR2 reads FQNEAQ. This CDR3 spans 16 amino acids. In this sample, this clonotype turned up once.

The clonotype originates from a young man in good health. The chain carries TRBV7-8 and TRBJ1-5, with D possibly matching TRBD1 (5 bases). The specimen was blood. The CDR3 bases are TGTGCCAGCAGCTTAATGGGGGATTATAGCAATCAGCCCCAGCATTTT. It yields the protein CASSLMGDYSNQPQHF.